This is a list of T cell receptor beta chains from one sample in a study of blood T cell repertoires in COVID-19. Data came from immunoSEQ multiplex PCR; TCRdb stores just in-frame clones and leaves some out. Among 280,000 or so clones listed, more than 75% were seen once. Material for sequencing was peripheral blood. The receptors stem from a woman aged 25 to 39 who had recovered from COVID-19. The CDR3 runs from the conserved cysteine through the conserved F or W. The D gene is left open where the match is weak.

>14|NA|TRBJ1-2|TRBV6-5
CASSYAGPLYGYTF
>14|NA|TRBJ1-5|TRBV19
CASSIPYGDQPQHF
>14|NA|TRBJ1-1|TRBV18
CASSRQGFNTEAFF
>14|TRBD2|TRBJ2-1|TRBV24-1
CATRDRLAGHEQFF
>17|NA|TRBJ1-5|TRBV27
CASSLSMGHVLYQPQHF
>14|NA|TRBJ1-6|TRBV7-2
CASSSRVGNSPLHF
>13|NA|TRBJ1-1|TRBV5-4
CASRSLRKPEAFF
>16|NA|TRBJ2-1|TRBV5-1
CASSLAPGTPSNEQFF
>16|TRBD1|TRBJ1-6|TRBV11-2
CASSSSWTGMNSPLHF
>13|NA|TRBJ1-4|TRBV27
CASSTGHQEKLFF
>15|TRBD1|TRBJ2-7|TRBV6-5
CASSYGTGRAYEQYF
>15|TRBD1|TRBJ2-3|TRBV11-2
CASSLGDRGADTQYF
>14|NA|TRBJ1-6|TRBV5-6
CASSLGRHNSPLHF
>14|TRBD1|TRBJ1-1|TRBV5-4
CASTAGQGNTEAFF
>12|NA|TRBJ1-2|TRBV5-4
CASSVDRYGYTF
>15|TRBD1|TRBJ2-3|TRBV6-2/TRBV6-3
CASSRQGRAGDTQYF
>15|NA|TRBJ2-1|TRBV5-1
CASSLASGRNNEQFF
>14|NA|TRBJ2-1|TRBV7-3
CASSLSLRGNEQFF
>13|NA|TRBJ1-2|TRBV18
CASSKRSMDGYTF
>18|TRBD2|TRBJ2-5|TRBV3-1/TRBV3-2
CASRPTARTSGGTETQYF
>16|TRBD2|TRBJ2-1|TRBV11-2
CASSPRERGVLGEQFF
>13|TRBD2|TRBJ2-5|TRBV12-3/TRBV12-4
CASSPLPGGTQYF
>18|TRBD1|TRBJ2-5|TRBV6-1
CASSEVLATGAREETQYF
>16|NA|TRBJ2-4|TRBV9
CASSARDTPAKNIQYF
>15|NA|TRBJ2-4|TRBV27
CASTSLLSGIDIQYF
>15|NA|TRBJ2-2|TRBV25-1
CASSEARGNTGELFF
>13|NA|TRBJ2-1|TRBV19
CASSTGQYNEQFF
>15|TRBD2|TRBJ2-1|TRBV19
CASSGAAGANNEQFF
>14|TRBD1|TRBJ1-5|TRBV28
CANGQGAGVQPQHF
>12|NA|TRBJ1-2|TRBV12-3/TRBV12-4
CASRSGIYGYTF
>15|TRBD1|TRBJ2-1|TRBV7-2
CASSYRQGWKNEQFF
>15|NA|TRBJ2-2|TRBV11-2
CASSPTQGYTGELFF
>13|NA|TRBJ1-1|TRBV5-1
CASSLEQNTEAFF
>11|NA|TRBJ2-7|TRBV20-1
CSARIVVCWYF
>17|TRBD1|TRBJ1-1|TRBV27
CASSLPPGQGGNTEAFF
>16|TRBD1|TRBJ1-1|TRBV30
CAWSEQTNRGNTEAFF
>13|NA|TRBJ1-1|TRBV7-2
CASKGPENTEAFF
>13|NA|TRBJ2-7|TRBV28
CASRDSRLYEQYF
>15|NA|TRBJ1-5|TRBV27
CASSLSGAGNQPQHF
>14|NA|TRBJ2-7|TRBV15
CATSSGGTAYEQYF
>10|NA|TRBJ1-2|TRBV6-7
CASPVGGYTF
>17|NA|TRBJ1-1|TRBV4-2
CASSQVLGPRSNTEAFF
>15|NA|TRBJ2-5|TRBV27
CASSLSQGYEETQYF
>12|NA|TRBJ1-1|TRBV30
CAWSAGYTEAFF
>15|TRBD2|TRBJ2-5|TRBV2
CASSDLAGGVGTQYF
>15|TRBD2|TRBJ2-7|TRBV28
CASSQGTSGSSEQYF
>15|TRBD1|TRBJ1-1|TRBV28
CASSGRDRAVAEAFF
>15|TRBD2|TRBJ2-1|TRBV5-1
CASSLTSGRANEQFF
>13|NA|TRBJ1-5|TRBV19
CASSPLSNQPQHF
>15|NA|TRBJ1-2|TRBV7-2
CASSGTRGLPTGYTF
>15|NA|TRBJ1-6|TRBV18
CASSPFGDKNSPLHF
>17|TRBD1|TRBJ2-5|TRBV27
CASISHAGTGHQETQYF
>15|NA|TRBJ2-7|TRBV9
CASSVGDTSPYEQYF
>15|TRBD2|TRBJ2-1|TRBV5-1
CASSFSGGTYNEQFF
>15|TRBD2|TRBJ2-1|TRBV6-5
CASRTTSGRPRGQFF
>14|TRBD1|TRBJ2-7|TRBV2
CASIRDRDSYEQYF
>14|TRBD1|TRBJ1-2|TRBV6-1
CASSDGQGNYGYTF
>14|TRBD1|TRBJ1-2|TRBV6-2/TRBV6-3
CASSPGQGRYGYTF
>10|NA|TRBJ1-2|TRBV28
CAAANYGYTF